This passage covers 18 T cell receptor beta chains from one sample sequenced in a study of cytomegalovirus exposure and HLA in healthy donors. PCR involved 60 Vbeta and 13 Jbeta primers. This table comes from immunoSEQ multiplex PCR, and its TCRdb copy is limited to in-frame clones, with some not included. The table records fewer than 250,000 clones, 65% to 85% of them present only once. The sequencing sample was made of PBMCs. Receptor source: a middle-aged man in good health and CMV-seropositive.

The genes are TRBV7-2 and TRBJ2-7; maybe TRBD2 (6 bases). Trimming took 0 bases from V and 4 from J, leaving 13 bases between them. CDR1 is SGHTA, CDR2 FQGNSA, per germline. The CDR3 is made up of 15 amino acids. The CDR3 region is CASSLAGGKIYEQYF. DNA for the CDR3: TGTGCCAGCAGCTTAGCTGGGGGGAAAATTTACGAGCAGTACTTC.

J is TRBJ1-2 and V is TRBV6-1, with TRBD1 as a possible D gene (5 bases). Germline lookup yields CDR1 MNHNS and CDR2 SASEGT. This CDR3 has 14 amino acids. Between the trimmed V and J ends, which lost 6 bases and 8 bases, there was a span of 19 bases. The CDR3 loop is CASREGTRVRGYTF. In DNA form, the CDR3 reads TGTGCCAGCAGGGAGGGGACCAGGGTGAGAGGCTACACCTTC.

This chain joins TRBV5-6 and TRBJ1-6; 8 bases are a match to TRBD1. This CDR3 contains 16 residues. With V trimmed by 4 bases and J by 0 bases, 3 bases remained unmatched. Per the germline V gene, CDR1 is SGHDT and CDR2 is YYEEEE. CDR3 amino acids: CASSNGQGSYNSPLHF. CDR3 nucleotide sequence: TGTGCCAGCAGCAACGGACAGGGCTCCTATAATTCACCCCTCCACTTT.

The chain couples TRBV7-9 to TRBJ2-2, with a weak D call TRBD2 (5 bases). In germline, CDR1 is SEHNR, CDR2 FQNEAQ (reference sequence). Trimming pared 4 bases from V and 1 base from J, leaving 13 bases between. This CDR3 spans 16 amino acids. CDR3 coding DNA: TGTGCCAGCAGCTACCCTCAACGGGAGAACACCGGGGAGCTGTTTTTT. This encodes CASSYPQRENTGELFF.

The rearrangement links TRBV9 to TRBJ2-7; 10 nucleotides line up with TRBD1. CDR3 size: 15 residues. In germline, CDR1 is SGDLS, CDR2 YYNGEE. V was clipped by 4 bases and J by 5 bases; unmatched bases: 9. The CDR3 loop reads CASSQTGTGDHEQYF. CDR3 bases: TGTGCCAGCAGCCAGACCGGGACAGGGGACCACGAGCAGTACTTC.

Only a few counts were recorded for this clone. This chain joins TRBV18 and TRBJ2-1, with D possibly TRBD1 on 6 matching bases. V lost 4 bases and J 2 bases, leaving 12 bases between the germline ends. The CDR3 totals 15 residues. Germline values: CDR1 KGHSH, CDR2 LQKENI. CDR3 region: CASSRYWDTYNEQFF. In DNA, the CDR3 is TGTGCCAGCTCACGTTATTGGGACACCTACAATGAGCAGTTCTTC.

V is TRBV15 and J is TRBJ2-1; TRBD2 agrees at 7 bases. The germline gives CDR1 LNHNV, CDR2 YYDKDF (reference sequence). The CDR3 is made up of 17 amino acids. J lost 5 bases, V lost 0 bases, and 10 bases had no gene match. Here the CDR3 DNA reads TGTGCCACCAGCAGAGATCTGGGGGGACTATCCGACAATGAGCAGTTCTTC. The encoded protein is CATSRDLGGLSDNEQFF.

The CDR3 region is CASSFSDRDNEKLFF. The CDR3 region has the DNA TGCGCCAGCAGCTTCTCGGACAGGGATAATGAAAAACTGTTTTTT. The genes are TRBV5-1 and TRBJ1-4; 8 bases map to TRBD1. Germline trimming cut 2 bases from V and 4 bases from J; bases unmatched to any gene: 4. This CDR3 comprises 15 residues. The germline CDR1 and CDR2 sequences are SGHRS and YFSETQ.

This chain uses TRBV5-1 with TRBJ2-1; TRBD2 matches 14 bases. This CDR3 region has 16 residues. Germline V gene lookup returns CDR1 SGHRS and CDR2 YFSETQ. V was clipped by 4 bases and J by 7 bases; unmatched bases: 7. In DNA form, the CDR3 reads TGCGCCAGCAGCACCCGACTAGCGGGAGGGGGGAATGAGCAGTTCTTC. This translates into CASSTRLAGGGNEQFF.

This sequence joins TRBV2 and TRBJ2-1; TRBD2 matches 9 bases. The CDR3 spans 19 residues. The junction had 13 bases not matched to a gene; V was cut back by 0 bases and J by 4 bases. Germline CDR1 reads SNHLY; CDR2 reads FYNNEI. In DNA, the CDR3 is TGTGCCAGCAGTGAAGCGCTCGGTTTTCTTAGCGGGGGTTACAATGAGCAGTTCTTC. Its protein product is CASSEALGFLSGGYNEQFF.

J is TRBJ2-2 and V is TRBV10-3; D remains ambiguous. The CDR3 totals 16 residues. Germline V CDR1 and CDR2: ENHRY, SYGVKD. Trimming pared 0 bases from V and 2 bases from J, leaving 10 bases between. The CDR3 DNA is TGTGCCATCAGTGAGTCGAGAGTTTCAAACACCGGGGAGCTGTTTTTT. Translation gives CAISESRVSNTGELFF.

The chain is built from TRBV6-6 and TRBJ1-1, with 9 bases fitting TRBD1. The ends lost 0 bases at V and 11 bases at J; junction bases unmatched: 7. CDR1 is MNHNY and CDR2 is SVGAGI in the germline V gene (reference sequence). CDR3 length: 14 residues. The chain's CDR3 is CASSYSNRGRWAFF. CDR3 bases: TGTGCCAGCAGTTACTCGAACAGGGGGCGATGGGCTTTCTTT.

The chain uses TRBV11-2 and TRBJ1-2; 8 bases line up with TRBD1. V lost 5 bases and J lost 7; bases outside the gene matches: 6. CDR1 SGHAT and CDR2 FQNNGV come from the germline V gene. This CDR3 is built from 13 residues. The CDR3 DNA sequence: TGTGCCAGCAGCATTGACAGGGGAGGTGGCTACACCTTC. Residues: CASSIDRGGGYTF. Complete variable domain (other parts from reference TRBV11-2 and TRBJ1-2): EAGVAQSPRYKIIEKRQSVAFWCNPISGHATLYWYQQILGQGPKLLIQFQNNGVVDDSQLPKDRFSAERLKGVDSTLKIQPAKLEDSAVYLCASSIDRGGGYTFGSGTRLTVV.

Here the CDR3 DNA reads TGTGCCAGCAGGGGACCGGGGACAGGGGAGACCCAGTACTTC. Protein product: CASRGPGTGETQYF. The V and J genes are TRBV7-2 and TRBJ2-5; 9 nucleotides match TRBD1. Germline V gene lookup returns CDR1 SGHTA and CDR2 FQGNSA. V lost 6 bases, J lost 5 bases, and 7 bases stayed unmatched. The CDR3 sequence is 14 residues long. Variable domain in full (rest from reference TRBV7-2 and TRBJ2-5): GAGVSQSPSNKVTEKGKDVELRCDPISGHTALYWYRQSLGQGLEFLIYFQGNSAPDKSGLPSDRFSAERTGGSVSTLTIQRTQQEDSAVYLCASRGPGTGETQYFGPGTRLLVL.

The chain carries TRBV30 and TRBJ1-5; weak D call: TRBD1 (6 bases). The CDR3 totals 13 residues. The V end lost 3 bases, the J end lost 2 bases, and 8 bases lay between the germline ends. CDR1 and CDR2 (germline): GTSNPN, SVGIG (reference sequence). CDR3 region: CAWRRGRNQPQHF. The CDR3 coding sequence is TGTGCCTGGAGGCGGGGGCGCAATCAGCCCCAGCATTTT. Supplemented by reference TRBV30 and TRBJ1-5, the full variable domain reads SQTIHQWPATLVQPVGSPLSLECTVEGTSNPNLYWYRQAAGRGLQLLFYSVGIGQISSEVPQNLSASRPQDRQFILSSKKLLLSDSGFYLCAWRRGRNQPQHFGDGTRLSIL.

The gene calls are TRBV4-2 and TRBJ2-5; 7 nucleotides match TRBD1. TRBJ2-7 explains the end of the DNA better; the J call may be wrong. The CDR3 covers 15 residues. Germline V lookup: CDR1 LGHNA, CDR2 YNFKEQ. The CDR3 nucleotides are TGTGCCAGCAGTGGAGAGGACAGGTTGTCCTACGAGCAGTACTTC. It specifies CASSGEDRLSYEQYF.

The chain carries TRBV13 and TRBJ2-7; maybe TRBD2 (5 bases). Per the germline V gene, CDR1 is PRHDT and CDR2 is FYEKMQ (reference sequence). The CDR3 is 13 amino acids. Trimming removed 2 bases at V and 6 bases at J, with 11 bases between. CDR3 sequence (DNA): TGTGCCAGCAGCTTAAACGGGGAGCGCGAGCAGTACTTC. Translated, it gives CASSLNGEREQYF.

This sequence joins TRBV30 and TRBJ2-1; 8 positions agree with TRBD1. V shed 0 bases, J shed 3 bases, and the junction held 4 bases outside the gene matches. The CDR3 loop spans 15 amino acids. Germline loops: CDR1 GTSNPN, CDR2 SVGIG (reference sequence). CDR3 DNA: TGTGCCTGGAGTGTACAGGGGGGCGGCTACAATGAGCAGTTCTTC. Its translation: CAWSVQGGGYNEQFF.